A selection of T cell receptor beta chains follows, all from one sample in a study of blood T cell repertoires in COVID-19. Clones were read by immunoSEQ multiplex PCR, and TCRdb kept only the in-frame ones, dropping some. The table lists around 130,000 clones, approximately 85% of them singletons. The sequenced sample consisted of PBMCs or T cells enriched from blood (not recorded which). These receptors were collected from a woman aged 45-65 years with acute COVID-19. The conserved cysteine and the conserved F or W are not part of the CDR3 here. The D gene is left open where the match is weak. For some rows the clone size is stated as once, few or many, or as a class when expanded; others skip it.

-,TRBV19,TRBJ2-3,-,ASSSTGMRSPDTQY
-,TRBV11-2,TRBJ1-2,-,ASSLGRDGYT
-,TRBV7-9,TRBJ1-1,-,ASSPQAGGTEAF
TRBD1,TRBV7-9,TRBJ1-6,large,ASGTGANSPLH
TRBD2,TRBV18,TRBJ2-3,-,ASSPNSGMTDTQY
-,TRBV11-3,TRBJ2-1,-,ASSLQLPGSTYNEQF
-,TRBV19,TRBJ1-1,-,ASSINPLRTEAF
TRBD1,TRBV6-6,TRBJ2-7,-,ASTGQGYEQY
-,TRBV3-1/TRBV3-2,TRBJ2-7,-,ASSQEGGGRQGLHEQY
-,TRBV19,TRBJ1-1,-,ASNSKVIRTMNTEAF
TRBD1,TRBV29-1,TRBJ1-5,-,SVSWDSPNQPQH